This entry lists 19 T cell receptor beta chains sequenced from one sample in a study of cytotoxic CD8 clonotypes in ibrutinib-treated CLL. Sequencing was performed with immunoSEQ multiplex PCR; in TCRdb, only in-frame clones are kept and a portion is missing. This table has around 70,000 clones, about nine tenths appearing once. The sequences come from PBMCs, collected after 12 months of ibrutinib treatment. These receptor sequences come from a human donor with chronic lymphocytic leukemia.

V and J are TRBV10-3 and TRBJ2-1, with 9 positions matching TRBD2. The germline gives CDR1 ENHRY, CDR2 SYGVKD. CDR3 length: 15 residues. Trimming cost V 6 bases and J 7 bases; bases outside gene matches: 10. CDR3 loop: CAIRSSGSDGNEQFF. In DNA, the CDR3 is TGTGCCATCAGAAGTAGCGGGAGTGACGGAAATGAGCAGTTCTTC.

This clone was observed a single time. The J gene is TRBJ2-5, the V gene TRBV7-2, with D uncertain. CDR1 is SGHTA, CDR2 FQGNSA, per germline. Trimming removed 5 bases at V and 0 bases at J, with 7 bases between. This CDR3 is 13 amino acids long. This CDR3 is CASSRPYQETQYF. The CDR3 coding sequence is TGTGCCAGCAGCCGACCGTACCAAGAGACCCAGTACTTC.

The chain has TRBV5-1 and TRBJ1-1; TRBD1 agrees at 7 bases. The germline V gene has CDR1 SGHRS and CDR2 YFSETQ. The CDR3 runs to 14 residues. The ends lost 4 bases at V and 8 bases at J; junction bases unmatched: 11. CDR3 sequence (DNA): TGCGCCAGCAGCCCGACAGGGAACCCCGACGAAGCTTTCTTT. Amino acids: CASSPTGNPDEAFF.

The chain uses TRBV25-1 and TRBJ2-2, with 9 bases identical to TRBD1. Germline assignment: CDR1 MGHDK and CDR2 SYGVNS. The V and J ends lost 6 bases and 3 bases, in that order; junction bases with no gene match: 8. CDR3 length: 16 residues. The CDR3 here is CASRLDRGTYTGELFF. The DNA for the CDR3 is TGTGCCAGCAGGCTCGACAGGGGGACCTACACCGGGGAGCTGTTTTTT.

V is TRBV14 and J is TRBJ2-7; D gene uncertain. CDR3 size: 16 residues. Trimming shortened V by 1 base and J by 3 bases, and 16 bases separated the two germline ends. The germline V gene encodes CDR1 SGHDN and CDR2 FVKESK. The CDR3 sequence is CASSQGRTFTGYEQYF. CDR3 coding DNA: TGTGCCAGCAGCCAAGGCCGGACCTTCACCGGCTACGAGCAGTACTTC.

The chain is built from TRBV29-1 and TRBJ2-1; D remains unclear. With 0 bases removed from V and 8 bases from J, the gap between germline ends came to 17 bases. Germline-derived CDR1 and CDR2 are SQVTM and ANQGSEA. This CDR3 is built from 15 residues. CDR3 DNA: TGCAGCGTTGAAGATCCGGACCCAGTACCGGATGAGCAGTTCTTC. This sequence encodes CSVEDPDPVPDEQFF.

The chain couples TRBV5-1 to TRBJ1-2; TRBD1 might be the D (6 bases). Germline-derived CDR1 and CDR2 are SGHRS and YFSETQ. This CDR3 contains 15 residues. Deletions cut 0 bases from V and 6 bases from J, with 15 bases between. CDR3 in amino acids: CASSLETGNMDGYTF. CDR3 sequence (DNA): TGCGCCAGCAGCTTGGAAACAGGGAATATGGATGGCTACACCTTC.

In its sample, this clone ranks as medium-sized. The rearrangement links TRBV15 to TRBJ2-2, with D perhaps TRBD1 or TRBD2 (5 bases each). Looked up from germline, CDR1 is LNHNV and CDR2 is YYDKDF (reference sequence). Between the trimmed V and J ends, which lost 0 bases and 5 bases, there was a span of 7 bases. The CDR3 is 14 residues long. The DNA of the CDR3 is TGTGCCACCAGCAGAGACAGGGAGACCGGGGAGCTGTTTTTT. Translation gives CATSRDRETGELFF.

The sample holds one count of this clone. The rearrangement uses TRBV28 and TRBJ2-7; a weak D match, TRBD2 (6 bases). This CDR3 spans 20 amino acids. Trimming took off 8 bases at V and 4 bases at J, with 36 bases between the two ends. The germline gives CDR1 MDHEN, CDR2 SYDVKM. The CDR3 here is CASLDSRRRAKQGVRYEQYF. The CDR3 DNA reads as TGTGCCAGCCTGGATAGCCGGAGGAGGGCAAAACAAGGGGTTCGGTACGAGCAGTACTTC.

The chain uses TRBV6-5 and TRBJ1-5, with a tentative D call TRBD1 (5 bases). CDR3 length: 14 residues. Trimming took off 6 bases at V and 4 bases at J, with 13 bases between the two ends. Germline loops: CDR1 MNHEY, CDR2 SVGAGI. CDR3 bases: TGTGCCAGCAGCGCGGGACGGCAGAATCAGCCCCAGCATTTT. Its translation: CASSAGRQNQPQHF.

This chain joins TRBV7-6 and TRBJ2-7, with D perhaps TRBD2 (6 bases). The length of the CDR3 is 15 residues. The germline gives CDR1 SGHVS, CDR2 FNYEAQ. Trimming shortened V by 1 base and J by 4 bases, and 14 bases separated the two germline ends. The chain's CDR3 is CASSLGGMAPYEQYF. The CDR3 DNA sequence: TGTGCCAGCAGCTTAGGCGGGATGGCCCCATACGAGCAGTACTTC.

The rearrangement links TRBV4-3 to TRBJ2-1; possibly TRBD1 or TRBD2 for D (7 bases each). Trimming stripped 4 bases from V and 4 bases from J, with 17 bases between. The CDR3 length is 16 residues. Germline lookup yields CDR1 LGHNA and CDR2 YSLEER. CDR3 loop: CASSRRGGLNYNEQFF. CDR3 DNA sequence: TGCGCCAGCAGCCGCAGGGGGGGACTAAATTACAATGAGCAGTTCTTC.

This clone was observed a single time. The chain employs TRBV6-5 and TRBJ2-7; TRBD1 is a possible D gene (5 bases). Germline CDR1 reads MNHEY; CDR2 reads SVGAGI. The CDR3 length is 15 residues. Trimming removed 3 bases from V and 1 base from J, with 13 bases in between. DNA of the CDR3: TGTGCCAGCAGTTATGGCAGGGCCGGGTCCTACGAGCAGTACTTC. Translated: CASSYGRAGSYEQYF.

The chain employs TRBV11-1 and TRBJ2-6; 9 bases map to TRBD1. J was trimmed by 0 bases and V by 4 bases; bases with no gene match: 1. Germline CDR1 SGHAT, CDR2 FQDESV (reference sequence). This CDR3 region has 16 residues. The CDR3: CASSWTGASGANVLTF. DNA of the CDR3: TGTGCCAGCAGCTGGACAGGGGCCTCTGGGGCCAACGTCCTGACTTTC.

The genes are TRBV9 and TRBJ2-1; 9 nucleotides line up with TRBD1. V lost 4 bases and J lost 8; bases outside the gene matches: 13. Germline CDR1 and CDR2: SGDLS and YYNGEE. The CDR3 runs 16 residues. The CDR3 sequence: CASSSRDRELEYEQFF. The CDR3 DNA reads TGTGCCAGCAGCTCCCGGGACAGGGAACTGGAATATGAGCAGTTCTTC.

The V and J genes are TRBV6-5 and TRBJ1-5, with 8 bases aligning to TRBD1. Germline assignment: CDR1 MNHEY and CDR2 SVGAGI. J gave up 7 bases and V 0 bases, and 5 bases lay outside the gene matches. CDR3 length: 15 residues. The CDR3 protein is CASSYSGTGGQPQHF. The CDR3 nucleotides are TGTGCCAGCAGTTACTCCGGGACAGGCGGACAGCCCCAGCATTTT.

V gene TRBV28 combines with J gene TRBJ2-4; D may be TRBD2 (6 bases). Germline values: CDR1 MDHEN, CDR2 SYDVKM. The germline V and J ends were trimmed by 6 bases and 8 bases, with 14 bases remaining between them. The CDR3 runs to 13 residues. The CDR3 nucleotides read TGTGCCAGCAGCCGACCCCCGGGGGACATTCAGTACTTC. Amino acids: CASSRPPGDIQYF.

This chain links TRBV19 with TRBJ1-5, with D perhaps TRBD1 (5 bases). The CDR3 loop spans 19 amino acids. The V gene lost 5 bases and the J gene lost 0 bases, with 23 bases spanning the gap. Germline V gene data show CDR1 as LNHDA and CDR2 as SQIVND (reference sequence). CDR3 in DNA: TGTGCCAGTAGTGTTTCTCCGCCGGGGCAGGCATATAGCAATCAGCCCCAGCATTTT. Its translation is CASSVSPPGQAYSNQPQHF.

The CDR3 sequence: CASSQGPLGLAGDEQYF. CDR3 nucleotide sequence: TGCGCCAGCAGCCAAGGGCCGCTGGGCTTAGCGGGAGACGAGCAGTACTTC. The chain carries TRBV4-1 and TRBJ2-7, with 9 bases aligning to TRBD2. CDR1 and CDR2 from the germline V gene are MGHRA and YSYEKL. The length of the CDR3 is 17 residues. The trim removed 1 base at V and 5 bases at J, leaving 12 bases unmatched.